Following are 3 T cell receptor beta chains from one sample sequenced in a study of blood T cell repertoires in COVID-19. Only in-frame clones appear in the TCRdb table, and some are missing; sequencing was by immunoSEQ multiplex PCR. The table records 150,000 to 180,000 clones, more than 65% of them present only once. Sequenced input: peripheral blood. The source is a woman in her forties or fifties with acute or convalescent COVID-19.

This chain joins TRBV2 and TRBJ2-2; 7 positions agree with TRBD2. V shed 7 bases and J 1 base; nucleotides not matched to a gene: 9. This CDR3 is 16 amino acids long. Germline assignment: CDR1 SNHLY and CDR2 FYNNEI. The CDR3 DNA reads TGTGCCAGCATGGGCACGGGCGGGAGGAACACCGGGGAGCTGTTTTTT. Translated, it gives CASMGTGGRNTGELFF.

This clone is judged medium-sized. The gene calls are TRBV19 and TRBJ2-7; the D is unclear. The CDR3 totals 14 residues. Germline-derived CDR1 and CDR2 are LNHDA and SQIVND (reference sequence). The germline V and J ends were trimmed by 5 bases and 0 bases, with 11 bases remaining between them. Written as DNA, the CDR3 is TGTGCCAGTAGTCCACCGCTAAGCTCCTACGAGCAGTACTTC. Translation: CASSPPLSSYEQYF. Supplemented by reference TRBV19 and TRBJ2-7, the full variable domain reads DGGITQSPKYLFRKEGQNVTLSCEQNLNHDAMYWYRQDPGQGLRLIYYSQIVNDFQKGDIAEGYSVSREKKESFPLTVTSAQKNPTAFYLCASSPPLSSYEQYFGPGTRLTVT.

The V gene is TRBV12-5, the J gene TRBJ2-3; possible D gene TRBD1, 5 bases. The CDR3 covers 14 residues. The germline V and J ends were trimmed by 7 bases and 0 bases, with 11 bases remaining between them. Germline-derived CDR1 and CDR2 are LGHNT and FRNRAP. In DNA form, the CDR3 reads TGTGCTAGTGCCTGGGGCGGTAGCACAGATACGCAGTATTTT. Protein sequence: CASAWGGSTDTQYF.